The 21 T cell receptor beta chains below were found in one sample sequenced in a study of Ad26.COV2.S vaccination and SARS-CoV-2 variants. Treatment described: about 20 received Ad26.COV2.S at low or high dose, single or two shots; five or six received placebo; per-sample allocation not given. Day 63 after the first injection of vaccine or placebo was the sampling time. TCRdb keeps only in-frame clones here, not all; method: immunoSEQ multiplex PCR. The repertoire has 350,000 to 500,000 clones, roughly nine tenths of them found once; the top ten carry just over 2.5%. The sample was peripheral blood, taken in a trial of Ad26.COV2.S vaccine versus placebo. Receptor source: a person aged 18-60 years who received the Ad26.COV2.S COVID-19 vaccine or a placebo.

The rearrangement links TRBV11-2 to TRBJ2-3; D is unclear. The CDR3 is 13 residues long. The ends were cut back, 0 bases at V and 1 base at J, with 2 bases in the middle. The germline V gene has CDR1 SGHAT and CDR2 FQNNGV. The DNA of the CDR3 is TGTGCCAGCAGCTTAGACCGCACAGATACGCAGTATTTT. The encoded protein is CASSLDRTDTQYF.

The chain carries TRBV6-6 and TRBJ2-4; no clear D gene. The germline V gene encodes CDR1 MNHNY and CDR2 SVGAGI (reference sequence). The CDR3 consists of 14 residues. Deletions cut 5 bases from V and 9 bases from J, with 17 bases between. The CDR3 coding sequence is TGTGCCAGCAGTCCATCTTCCGGTTTAGGCATTCAGTACTTC. Amino acid sequence: CASSPSSGLGIQYF.

The gene calls are TRBV15 and TRBJ1-5; D unresolved. This CDR3 has 13 amino acids. V was shortened by 5 bases and J by 3 bases, with 8 bases between the two germline ends. Germline V gene lookup returns CDR1 LNHNV and CDR2 YYDKDF (reference sequence). The CDR3 sequence is CATSGGLNQPQHF. The CDR3 DNA reads as TGTGCCACCAGCGGCGGACTCAATCAGCCCCAGCATTTT.

CDR3 in amino acids: CASSLGGGTNEKLFF. DNA of the CDR3: TGTGCCAGCAGCCTGGGGGGGGGTACTAATGAAAAACTGTTTTTT. The chain recombines TRBV25-1 with TRBJ1-4, with a tentative D call TRBD1 (5 bases). The CDR3 contains 15 residues. Germline assignment: CDR1 MGHDK and CDR2 SYGVNS. V was shortened by 6 bases and J by 2 bases, with 13 bases between the two germline ends. Full variable domain (remainder filled in from reference TRBV25-1 and TRBJ1-4): EADIYQTPRYLVIGTGKKITLECSQTMGHDKMYWYQQDPGMELHLIHYSYGVNSTEKGDLSSESTVSRIRTEHFPLTLESARPSHTSQYLCASSLGGGTNEKLFFGSGTQLSVL.

The J gene is TRBJ2-2, the V gene TRBV4-3; tentative D call: TRBD2 (5 bases). V lost 2 bases and J lost 5, with 15 bases in between. CDR1 LGHNA and CDR2 YSLEER come from the germline V gene. This CDR3 has 16 amino acids. This chain's CDR3 is CASSQYTRRGTGELFF. The CDR3 DNA is TGCGCCAGCAGCCAATACACTAGGAGAGGTACCGGGGAGCTGTTTTTT.

The chain employs TRBV23-1 and TRBJ2-2; 14 nucleotides align to TRBD2. TRBV23-1 carries the ORF label, with uncertain function. There are 18 residues in the CDR3. Losses at the gene ends were 7 bases for V and 5 bases for J; bases not matched to a gene: 12. The CDR3 loop reads CASTPGLAGEFGTGELFF. The CDR3 DNA sequence: TGCGCCAGCACACCGGGACTAGCGGGAGAGTTCGGGACCGGGGAGCTGTTTTTT.

The chain recombines TRBV6-5 with TRBJ1-2, with a weak D call TRBD1 (5 bases). In germline, CDR1 is MNHEY, CDR2 SVGAGI. Trimming removed 2 bases from V and 3 bases from J, with 10 bases in between. The CDR3 extends over 14 amino acids. The CDR3 region has the DNA TGTGCCAGCAGTTACGCAGGGAAGTACTATGGCTACACCTTC. This sequence encodes CASSYAGKYYGYTF.

The chain combines TRBV7-2 with TRBJ1-2; tentative D call: TRBD1 (6 bases). Deletions cut 1 base from V and 4 bases from J, with 10 bases between. There are 14 residues in the CDR3. Germline assignment: CDR1 SGHTA and CDR2 FQGNSA. This CDR3 reads CASSLVQGSYGYTF. The CDR3 coding sequence is TGTGCCAGCAGCTTAGTGCAGGGGAGCTATGGCTACACCTTC. Drawing the rest from reference TRBV7-2 and TRBJ1-2, the complete variable domain is GAGVSQSPSNKVTEKGKDVELRCDPISGHTALYWYRQSLGQGLEFLIYFQGNSAPDKSGLPSDRFSAERTGGSVSTLTIQRTQQEDSAVYLCASSLVQGSYGYTFGSGTRLTVV.

This clone was seen a handful of times. This chain connects TRBV11-2 to TRBJ1-6; 8 nucleotides align to TRBD1. With 5 bases clipped from V and 3 bases from J, the junction kept 3 bases outside the gene matches. Germline V gene lookup returns CDR1 SGHAT and CDR2 FQNNGV. The CDR3 spans 15 residues. The CDR3 region has the DNA TGTGCCAGCAGCGCCGGGACAGGCTATAATTCACCCCTCCACTTT. Translation: CASSAGTGYNSPLHF.

The J gene is TRBJ1-5, the V gene TRBV28; the match to TRBD1 covers 7 bases. V trimming: 1 base; J trimming: 9 bases; junction bases outside the gene matches: 18. Germline CDR1 is MDHEN and CDR2 is SYDVKM. The CDR3 is 18 residues long. CDR3 protein: CASSLFIWWGQNLTPQHF. CDR3 DNA: TGTGCCAGCAGTTTATTCATTTGGTGGGGACAGAACCTAACGCCCCAGCATTTT.

J is TRBJ2-3 and V is TRBV2; either TRBD1 or TRBD2 may supply D (5 bases each). This CDR3 spans 15 amino acids. The V and J ends lost 9 bases and 0 bases respectively, with 16 bases between them. Germline V CDR1 and CDR2: SNHLY, FYNNEI. The CDR3 loop is CASSPLGPSTDTQYF. The DNA of the CDR3 is TGTGCCAGTTCCCCCCTGGGACCGAGCACAGATACGCAGTATTTT.

In its sample, this clone was seen once. The J gene is TRBJ1-4, the V gene TRBV4-3, with D perhaps matching TRBD1 (5 bases). Looked up from germline, CDR1 is LGHNA and CDR2 is YSLEER. The CDR3 has 15 residues. Between the trimmed V and J ends, which lost 4 bases and 7 bases, there was a span of 16 bases. The CDR3 loop is CASSRIQEGIEKLFF. The CDR3 region has the DNA TGCGCCAGCAGCCGGATACAGGAAGGGATTGAAAAACTGTTTTTT.

This chain links TRBV6-4 with TRBJ2-1; the match to TRBD2 covers 8 bases. This CDR3 comprises 16 residues. J lost 3 bases, V lost 2 bases, and 6 bases had no gene match. CDR1 and CDR2 from the germline V gene are MRHNA and SNTAGT. CDR3 coding DNA: TGTGCCAGCAGTGACGATAGCGGGACGCACTACAATGAGCAGTTCTTC. Translated: CASSDDSGTHYNEQFF.

The chain is built from TRBV4-1 and TRBJ2-5; 7 bases align to TRBD2. CDR3 length: 15 residues. The trim removed 0 bases at V and 5 bases at J, leaving 6 bases unmatched. CDR1 is MGHRA and CDR2 is YSYEKL in the germline V gene. The CDR3 nucleotides read TGCGCCAGCAGCCAAGATCTGCGGCGGGGGGAGACCCAGTACTTC. Translated, it gives CASSQDLRRGETQYF.

The gene calls are TRBV6-5 and TRBJ2-2; 7 bases are shared with TRBD1. CDR1 and CDR2 from the germline V gene are MNHEY and SVGAGI. The CDR3 is made up of 16 amino acids. With 4 bases clipped from V and 6 bases from J, the junction kept 11 bases outside the gene matches. This CDR3 reads CASSSSPQGPPGELFF. CDR3 sequence (DNA): TGTGCCAGCAGTTCATCCCCACAGGGGCCCCCCGGGGAGCTGTTTTTT.

The CDR3, as DNA: TGTGCCAGCAGTTACGGGACAGACTCTGGAAACACCATATATTTT. The encoded protein is CASSYGTDSGNTIYF. V usage is TRBV6-2 or TRBV6-3 and J usage is TRBJ1-3, with TRBD1 identical over 7 bases. Losses at the gene ends were 2 bases for V and 0 bases for J; bases not matched to a gene: 1. The CDR3 totals 15 residues. Germline V gene lookup returns CDR1 MNHEY and CDR2 SVGEGT.

The chain joins TRBV19 to TRBJ2-7; D may be TRBD2 (7 bases). The CDR3 loop spans 13 amino acids. The V and J ends lost 7 bases and 3 bases respectively, with 13 bases between them. Germline V gene data show CDR1 as LNHDA and CDR2 as SQIVND (reference sequence). CDR3 in amino acids: CASMAGAGYEQYF. For the CDR3, the DNA is TGTGCCAGTATGGCGGGGGCGGGCTACGAGCAGTACTTC.

This sequence joins TRBV4-3 and TRBJ1-4; no clear D gene. This CDR3 has 16 residues. Trimming stripped 0 bases from V and 3 bases from J, with 11 bases between. Germline-derived CDR1 and CDR2 are LGHNA and YSLEER. The CDR3 loop is CASSQDQGRANEKLFF. The CDR3, as DNA: TGCGCCAGCAGCCAAGATCAAGGGAGGGCTAATGAAAAACTGTTTTTT.

The rearrangement joins TRBV7-6 to TRBJ1-5, with 7 nucleotides matching TRBD1. The trim removed 5 bases at V and 0 bases at J, leaving 13 bases unmatched. Per germline, CDR1 SGHVS and CDR2 FNYEAQ. The CDR3 is 18 amino acids. The CDR3 nucleotides read TGTGCCAGCAGCGCGAACGGACAGGTGGACCATAGCAATCAGCCCCAGCATTTT. Protein sequence: CASSANGQVDHSNQPQHF.

DNA for the CDR3: TGTGCCAGCAAAGCAGGACAGCCCAATCAGCCCCAGCATTTT. Its protein is CASKAGQPNQPQHF. This rearrangement joins TRBV6-5 to TRBJ1-5, with TRBD1 as a possible D gene (6 bases). This CDR3 has 14 residues. Trimming pared 7 bases from V and 3 bases from J, leaving 13 bases between. Germline V gene sequence: CDR1 MNHEY, CDR2 SVGAGI.

This clone has more than one count but fewer than ten. The identical CDR3 is also encoded by other nucleotide sequences in the sample. The chain has TRBV15 and TRBJ2-7; D call uncertain. Per the germline V gene, CDR1 is LNHNV and CDR2 is YYDKDF (reference sequence). The CDR3 covers 14 residues. V was cut by 1 base and J by 2 bases, with 9 bases left in between. The DNA of the CDR3 is TGTGCCACCAGCAGAGCTGGCGGACCCTACGAGCAGTACTTC. This gives the protein CATSRAGGPYEQYF.